What follows describes a single TCR beta chain. The target antigen is unknown. TCRdb independently ran MiXCR on the RACE reads; one entry per CDR3 protein. The sample has roughly 34,000 distinct CDR3 sequences; 10% to 13% are singletons. Time point given: pre-sensitization, week 0. Regarding treatment: therapeutic diphenylcyclopropenone sensitization with weekly scalp DPC. Unfractionated whole blood yielded total RNA. At patch-test visits, sampling came before the patch test. The data originate from a study of human T cells and chemical hapten exposure. Regarding the study as a whole: Patch test score tracked positively with PT1 expanded TCR counts. Expanded TCRs made up significantly more big CDR3 similarity clusters than controls did.

CDR3 length: 12 amino acids. Germline V gene sequence: CDR1 SQVTM, CDR2 ANQGSEA. V dropped 7 bases and J dropped 5 bases, with 11 bases sitting between them. The specimen was whole blood, collected in connection with sensitization to the hapten diphenylcyclopropenone (DPC). The source is a man aged 50-59 years with alopecia areata. Some clones in this sample may be carry-over from other donors' samples. The rearrangement links TRBV29-1 to TRBJ2-2, with a possible D match to TRBD1 (6 bases). The CDR3 loop is CSAGQGTGELFF. The CDR3 bases are TGCAGCGCGGGTCAGGGGACCGGGGAGCTGTTTTTT.